The rows below give T cell receptor beta chains drawn from one sample of a study of shared clonotypes between healthy human individuals. Assay used: immunoSEQ multiplex PCR; TCRdb lists only in-frame clones, some missing. The sample contains 2 million or so clones, 85% to 95% of which appear only once. The sequencing input was naive CD4+ T cells sorted from blood. These receptors originate from a man between 18 and 35 years old in good health. Both conserved end residues are part of each CDR3. The D gene is left open where the match is weak. Rows give clone size only sometimes, using once, few, many, or a class for an expanded clone.

J,V,D,size,DNA,CDR3
TRBJ1-3,TRBV18,TRBD1,.,TGTGCCAGCTCGCGGGGGACAGACTCTGGAAACACCATATATTTT,CASSRGTDSGNTIYF
TRBJ2-1,TRBV5-1,.,.,TGCGCCAGCAGCTTAAATCAGGCCTACAATGAGCAGTTCTTC,CASSLNQAYNEQFF
TRBJ1-1,TRBV7-9,.,.,TGTGCCAGCAGCCCCCGGGCACTGAACACTGAAGCTTTCTTT,CASSPRALNTEAFF
TRBJ2-3,TRBV6-1,.,.,TGTGCCAGCAGTGAAGAGGGAGCGCCCACAGATACGCAGTATTTT,CASSEEGAPTDTQYF
TRBJ2-2,TRBV9,TRBD2,.,TGTGCCACCGCGGGGGGACTAGGTGGCGGGGAGCTGTTTTTT,CATAGGLGGGELFF
TRBJ2-5,TRBV7-2,TRBD2,.,TGTGCCAGCAGCCAAGGACTAGTCGATCGGGAGACCCAGTACTTC,CASSQGLVDRETQYF
TRBJ2-1,TRBV27,.,.,TGTGCCAGCAGTTCACTTAGCTCCTACAATGAGCAGTTCTTC,CASSSLSSYNEQFF
TRBJ1-4,TRBV19,.,.,TGTGCCAGCTCTACAGGCAGGGCTATACGTGAAAAACTGTTTTTT,CASSTGRAIREKLFF
TRBJ2-3,TRBV11-2,TRBD2,.,TGTGCCAGCAGCTGGGCGGGGGGCCCTTTCACAGATACGCAGTATTTT,CASSWAGGPFTDTQYF
TRBJ1-5,TRBV5-1,TRBD1,.,TGCGCCAGCAGCTTCTTACAGGGGGCGAATCAGCCCCAGCATTTT,CASSFLQGANQPQHF
TRBJ2-5,TRBV5-1,.,.,TGCGCCAGCAGCCAGTTAGGGGTCGAGACCCAGTACTTC,CASSQLGVETQYF
TRBJ2-1,TRBV7-2,.,.,TGTGCCAGCAGCTCCCACCGGGGCCCTGAGCAGTTCTTC,CASSSHRGPEQFF
TRBJ1-3,TRBV10-3,.,.,TGTGCCATCAGTGAGTCGACGGGGCTCTCTGGAAACACCATATATTTT,CAISESTGLSGNTIYF
TRBJ1-4,TRBV29-1,TRBD1,.,TGCAGCGTTGAAACAGGGGAGCGGGAAAAACTGTTTTTT,CSVETGEREKLFF
TRBJ2-2,TRBV7-9,.,.,TGTGCCAGCAGCTTAGTTGAGGCATCAGCCGGGGAGCTGTTTTTT,CASSLVEASAGELFF
TRBJ1-3,TRBV27,TRBD1,once,TGTGCCAGCAGTTCGGGACAGCAGGGCTCTGGAAACACCATATATTTT,CASSSGQQGSGNTIYF
TRBJ1-4,TRBV18,.,once,TGTGCCAGCTCTCTTGCTGGCATTAGCGAAAAACTGTTTTTT,CASSLAGISEKLFF
TRBJ2-5,TRBV10-1,TRBD1,.,TGCGCCAGCAGTTCCGGGACAGGGACGAAGACCCAGTACTTC,CASSSGTGTKTQYF
TRBJ1-4,TRBV28,.,.,TGTGCCAGCAGTTCCGGGAACGGAAAACTGTTTTTT,CASSSGNGKLFF
TRBJ1-2,TRBV10-3,TRBD1,.,TGTGCCATCAGTGCCTCGGCCAGCCGGGACAGGGGGATCTATGGCTACACCTTC,CAISASASRDRGIYGYTF
TRBJ2-7,TRBV6-5,TRBD2,.,TGTGCCAGCAGTTACTCGAGTGGACTAGCTAAAAACGAGCAGTACTTC,CASSYSSGLAKNEQYF
TRBJ2-7,TRBV29-1,.,once,TGCAGCGTGGTCGGCTCCTACGAGCAGTACTTC,CSVVGSYEQYF
TRBJ2-7,TRBV10-3,TRBD1,.,TGTGCCATCAGCCCCGGGACAGGGGTTTACGAGCAGTACTTC,CAISPGTGVYEQYF
TRBJ2-3,TRBV29-1,.,.,TGCAGCGTTGGACTACAGGAGGCAGTCGCAGATACGCAGTATTTT,CSVGLQEAVADTQYF
TRBJ1-1,TRBV10-3,TRBD1,.,TGTGCCATCAGGGGGACAGGGGCCGGTTGGAACACTGAAGCTTTCTTT,CAIRGTGAGWNTEAFF
TRBJ1-5,TRBV19,.,.,TGTGCCAGTAGTATAGTGGAGGGGCCGGGTCAGCCCCAGCATTTT,CASSIVEGPGQPQHF
TRBJ2-4,TRBV27,.,once,TGTGCCAGCAGTTTCTGGCTAGCGTCACTAGCCAAAAACATTCAGTACTTC,CASSFWLASLAKNIQYF
TRBJ1-4,TRBV11-2,TRBD1,.,TGTGCCAGCAGGAGGGACAGGGGTCCTAATGAAAAACTGTTTTTT,CASRRDRGPNEKLFF
TRBJ2-1,TRBV30,.,.,TGTGCCTCCCAGAGGGGACAATACAATGAGCAGTTCTTC,CASQRGQYNEQFF
TRBJ2-2,TRBV11-3,.,.,TGTGCCAGCAGTAGGACTGGGAACACCGGGGAGCTGTTTTTT,CASSRTGNTGELFF
TRBJ2-5,TRBV7-2,.,.,TGTGCCAGCAGCTTAGTCCGCCTAGCGAGGGCAGAGACCCAGTACTTC,CASSLVRLARAETQYF
TRBJ1-4,TRBV28,.,.,TGTGCCAGCGTGGGTGCAACTAATGAAAAACTGTTTTTT,CASVGATNEKLFF
TRBJ1-4,TRBV19,.,few,TGTGCCAGTAGTATCGAGGGACCTGGGGATGAAAAACTGTTTTTT,CASSIEGPGDEKLFF
TRBJ1-2,TRBV6-5,.,.,TGTGCCAGCAGTTACAAATGGGGTGCTAACTATGGCTACACCTTC,CASSYKWGANYGYTF
TRBJ1-4,TRBV4-3,.,.,TGCGCCAGCAGCCACGGTAACAGATTGAATGAAAAACTGTTTTTT,CASSHGNRLNEKLFF
TRBJ1-2,TRBV19,.,.,TGTGCCAGTAGTCCAGTGAACACTGATCTTATGCGTGGCTACACCTTC,CASSPVNTDLMRGYTF
TRBJ2-3,TRBV30,.,.,TGTGCCTGGAGTGTACCCCCAGATACGCAGTATTTT,CAWSVPPDTQYF